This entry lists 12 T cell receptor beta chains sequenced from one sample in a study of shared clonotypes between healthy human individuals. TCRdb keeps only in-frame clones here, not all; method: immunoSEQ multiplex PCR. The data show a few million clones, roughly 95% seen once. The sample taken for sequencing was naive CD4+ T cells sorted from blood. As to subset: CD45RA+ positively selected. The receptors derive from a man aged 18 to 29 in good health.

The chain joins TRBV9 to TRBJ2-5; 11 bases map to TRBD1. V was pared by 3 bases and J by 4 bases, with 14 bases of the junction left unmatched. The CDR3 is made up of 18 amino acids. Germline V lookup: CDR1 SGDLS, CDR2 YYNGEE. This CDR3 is CASSASGTGGLKRETQYF. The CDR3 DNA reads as TGTGCCAGCAGCGCATCCGGGACAGGGGGATTGAAAAGAGAGACCCAGTACTTC. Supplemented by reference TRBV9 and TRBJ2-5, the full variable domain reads DSGVTQTPKHLITATGQRVTLRCSPRSGDLSVYWYQQSLDQGLQFLIQYYNGEERAKGNILERFSAQQFPDLHSELNLSSLELGDSALYFCASSASGTGGLKRETQYFGPGTRLLVL.

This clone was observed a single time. CDR3 protein: CAWVRQGTMNTEAFF. The CDR3 coding sequence is TGTGCCTGGGTTCGACAGGGGACTATGAACACTGAAGCTTTCTTT. V gene TRBV30 combines with J gene TRBJ1-1, with 8 bases that match TRBD1. Germline V gene data show CDR1 as GTSNPN and CDR2 as SVGIG (reference sequence). V lost 5 bases and J lost 0; bases outside the gene matches: 8. This CDR3 spans 15 amino acids.

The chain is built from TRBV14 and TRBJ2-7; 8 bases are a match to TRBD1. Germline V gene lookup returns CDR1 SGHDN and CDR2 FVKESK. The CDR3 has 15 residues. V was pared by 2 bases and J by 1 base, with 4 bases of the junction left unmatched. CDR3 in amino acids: CASSQRTGSSYEQYF. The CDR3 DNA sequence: TGTGCCAGCAGCCAACGGACAGGGAGTTCCTACGAGCAGTACTTC.

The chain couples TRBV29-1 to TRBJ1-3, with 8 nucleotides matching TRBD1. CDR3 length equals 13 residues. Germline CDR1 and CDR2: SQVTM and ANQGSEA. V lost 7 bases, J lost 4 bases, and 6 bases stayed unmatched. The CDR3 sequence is CSAFGQGGNTIYF. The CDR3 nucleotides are TGCAGCGCCTTCGGACAGGGAGGAAACACCATATATTTT.

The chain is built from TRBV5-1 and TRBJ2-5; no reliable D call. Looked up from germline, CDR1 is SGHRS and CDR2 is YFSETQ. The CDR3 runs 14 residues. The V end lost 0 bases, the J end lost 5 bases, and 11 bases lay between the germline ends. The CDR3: CASSLASPRETQYF. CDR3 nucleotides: TGCGCCAGCAGCTTGGCGTCCCCTAGGGAGACCCAGTACTTC.

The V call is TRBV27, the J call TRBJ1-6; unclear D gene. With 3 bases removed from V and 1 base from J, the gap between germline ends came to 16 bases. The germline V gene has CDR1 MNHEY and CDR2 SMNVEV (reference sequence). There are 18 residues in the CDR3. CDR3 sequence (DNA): TGTGCCAGCAGTTTGGCCGCCGCGGTGTGGTCCTATAATTCACCCCTCCACTTT. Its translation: CASSLAAAVWSYNSPLHF.

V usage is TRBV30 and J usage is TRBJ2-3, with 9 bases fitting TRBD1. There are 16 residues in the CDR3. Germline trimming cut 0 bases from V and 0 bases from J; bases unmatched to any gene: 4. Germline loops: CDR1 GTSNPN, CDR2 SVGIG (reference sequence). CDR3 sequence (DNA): TGTGCCTGGAGTGTCGGGACAGGGTCTAGCACAGATACGCAGTATTTT. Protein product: CAWSVGTGSSTDTQYF. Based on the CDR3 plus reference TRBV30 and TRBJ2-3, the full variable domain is SQTIHQWPATLVQPVGSPLSLECTVEGTSNPNLYWYRQAAGRGLQLLFYSVGIGQISSEVPQNLSASRPQDRQFILSSKKLLLSDSGFYLCAWSVGTGSSTDTQYFGPGTRLTVL.

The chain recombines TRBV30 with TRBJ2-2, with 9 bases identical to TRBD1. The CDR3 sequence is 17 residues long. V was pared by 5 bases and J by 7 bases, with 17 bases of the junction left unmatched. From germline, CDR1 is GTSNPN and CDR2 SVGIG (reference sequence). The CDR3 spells CAWWEGSGTGSVGELFF. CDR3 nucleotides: TGTGCCTGGTGGGAGGGGTCCGGGACAGGGTCGGTCGGGGAGCTGTTTTTT.

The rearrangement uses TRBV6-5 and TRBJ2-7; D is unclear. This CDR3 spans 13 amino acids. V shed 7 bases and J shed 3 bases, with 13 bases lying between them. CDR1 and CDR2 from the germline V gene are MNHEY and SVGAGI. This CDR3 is CASTSGLGYEQYF. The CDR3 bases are TGTGCCAGCACCTCAGGCTTAGGCTACGAGCAGTACTTC.

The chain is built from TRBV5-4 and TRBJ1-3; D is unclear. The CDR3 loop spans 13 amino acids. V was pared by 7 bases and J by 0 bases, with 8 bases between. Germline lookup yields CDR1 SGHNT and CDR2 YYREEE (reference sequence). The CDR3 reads CASRPISGNTIYF. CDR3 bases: TGTGCCAGCCGACCGATCTCTGGAAACACCATATATTTT. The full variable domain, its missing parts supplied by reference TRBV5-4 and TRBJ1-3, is ETGVTQSPTHLIKTRGQQVTLRCSSQSGHNTVSWYQQALGQGPQFIFQYYREEENGRGNFPPRFSGLQFPNYSSELNVNALELDDSALYLCASRPISGNTIYFGEGSWLTVV.

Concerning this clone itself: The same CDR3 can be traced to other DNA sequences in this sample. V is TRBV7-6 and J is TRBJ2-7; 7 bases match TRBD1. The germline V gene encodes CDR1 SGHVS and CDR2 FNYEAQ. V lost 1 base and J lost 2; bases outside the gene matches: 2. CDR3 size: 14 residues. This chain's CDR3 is CASSLDRGPYEQYF. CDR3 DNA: TGTGCCAGCAGCTTAGATAGGGGGCCCTACGAGCAGTACTTC.

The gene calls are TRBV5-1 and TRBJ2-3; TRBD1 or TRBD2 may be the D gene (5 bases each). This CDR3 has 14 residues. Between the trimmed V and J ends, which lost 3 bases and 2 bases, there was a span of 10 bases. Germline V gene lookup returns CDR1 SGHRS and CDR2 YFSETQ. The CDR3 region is CASSWDGTTDTQYF. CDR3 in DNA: TGCGCCAGCAGCTGGGACGGAACCACAGATACGCAGTATTTT.